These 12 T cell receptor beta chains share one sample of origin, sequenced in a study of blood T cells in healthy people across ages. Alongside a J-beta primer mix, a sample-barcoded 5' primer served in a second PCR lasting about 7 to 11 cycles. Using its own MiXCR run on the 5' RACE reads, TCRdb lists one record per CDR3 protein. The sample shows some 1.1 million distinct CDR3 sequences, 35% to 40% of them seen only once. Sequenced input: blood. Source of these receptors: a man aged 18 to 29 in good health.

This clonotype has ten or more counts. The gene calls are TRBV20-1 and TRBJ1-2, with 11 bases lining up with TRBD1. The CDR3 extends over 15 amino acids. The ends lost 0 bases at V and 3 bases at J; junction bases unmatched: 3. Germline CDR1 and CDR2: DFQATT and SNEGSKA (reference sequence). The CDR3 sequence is CSARDSGQGDYGYTF. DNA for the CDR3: TGCAGTGCTAGAGATTCGGGACAGGGGGACTATGGCTACACCTTC.

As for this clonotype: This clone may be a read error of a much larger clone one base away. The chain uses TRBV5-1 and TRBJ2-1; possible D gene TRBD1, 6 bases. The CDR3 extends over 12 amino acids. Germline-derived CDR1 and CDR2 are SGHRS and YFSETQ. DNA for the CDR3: TGCGCCGGCAGCTACGGACAGACAGAGCAGTTCTTC. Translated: CAGSYGQTEQFF.

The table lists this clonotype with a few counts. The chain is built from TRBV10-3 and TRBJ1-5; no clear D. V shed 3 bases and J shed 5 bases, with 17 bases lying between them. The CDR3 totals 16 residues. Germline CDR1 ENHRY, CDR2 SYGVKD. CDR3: CAISDQAHEVDQPQHF. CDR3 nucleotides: TGTGCCATCAGTGATCAGGCCCACGAGGTCGATCAGCCCCAGCATTTT.

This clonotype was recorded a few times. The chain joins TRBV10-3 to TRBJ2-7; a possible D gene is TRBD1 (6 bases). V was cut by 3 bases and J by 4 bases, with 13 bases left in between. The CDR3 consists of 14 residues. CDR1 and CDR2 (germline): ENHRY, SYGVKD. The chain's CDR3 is CAISEGTGLYEQYF. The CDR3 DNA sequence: TGTGCCATCAGTGAAGGCACAGGGTTGTACGAGCAGTACTTC.

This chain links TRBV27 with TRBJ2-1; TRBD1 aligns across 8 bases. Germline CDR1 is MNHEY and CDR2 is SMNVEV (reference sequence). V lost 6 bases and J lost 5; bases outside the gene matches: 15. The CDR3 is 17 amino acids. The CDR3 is CASSTDRVSYSHNEQFF. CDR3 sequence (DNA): TGTGCCAGCAGCACGGACAGGGTAAGCTACAGCCACAATGAGCAGTTCTTC.

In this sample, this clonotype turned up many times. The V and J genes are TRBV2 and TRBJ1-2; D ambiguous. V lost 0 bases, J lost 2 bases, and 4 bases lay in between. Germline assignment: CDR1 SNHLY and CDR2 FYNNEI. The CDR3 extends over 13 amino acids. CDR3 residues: CASSEAENYGYTF. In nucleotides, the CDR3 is TGTGCCAGCAGTGAAGCCGAAAACTATGGCTACACCTTC.

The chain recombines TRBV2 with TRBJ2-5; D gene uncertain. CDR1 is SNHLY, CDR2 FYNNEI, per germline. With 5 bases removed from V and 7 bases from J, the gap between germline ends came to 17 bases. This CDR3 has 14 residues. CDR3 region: CASSPFAPRGTQYF. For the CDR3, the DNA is TGTGCCAGCAGTCCCTTCGCGCCCCGAGGGACCCAGTACTTC.

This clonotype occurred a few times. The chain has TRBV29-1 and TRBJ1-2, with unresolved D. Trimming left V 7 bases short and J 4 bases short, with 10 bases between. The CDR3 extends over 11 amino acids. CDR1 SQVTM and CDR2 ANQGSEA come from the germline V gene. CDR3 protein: CSAGSGYGYTF. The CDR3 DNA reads TGCAGCGCCGGGAGTGGCTATGGCTACACCTTC.

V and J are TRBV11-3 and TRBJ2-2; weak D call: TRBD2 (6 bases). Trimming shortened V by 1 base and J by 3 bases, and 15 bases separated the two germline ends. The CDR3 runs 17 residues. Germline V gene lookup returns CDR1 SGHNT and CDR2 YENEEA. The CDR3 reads CASSLGRGSSDTGELFF. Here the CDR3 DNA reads TGTGCCAGCAGCTTAGGTCGGGGGTCATCTGACACCGGGGAGCTGTTTTTT. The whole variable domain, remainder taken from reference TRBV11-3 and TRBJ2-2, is EAGVVQSPRYKIIEKKQPVAFWCNPISGHNTLYWYLQNLGQGPELLIRYENEEAVDDSQLPKDRFSAERLKGVDSTLKIQPAELGDSAVYLCASSLGRGSSDTGELFFGEGSRLTVL.

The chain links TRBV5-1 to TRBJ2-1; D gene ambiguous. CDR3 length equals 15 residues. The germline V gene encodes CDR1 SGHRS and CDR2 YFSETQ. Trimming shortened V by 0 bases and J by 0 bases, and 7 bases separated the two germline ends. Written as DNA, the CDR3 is TGCGCCAGCAGCTTGGGGGAAGCCTCCTACAATGAGCAGTTCTTC. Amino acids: CASSLGEASYNEQFF. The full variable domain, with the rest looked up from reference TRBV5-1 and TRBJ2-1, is KAGVTQTPRYLIKTRGQQVTLSCSPISGHRSVSWYQQTPGQGLQFLFEYFSETQRNKGNFPGRFSGRQFSNSRSEMNVSTLELGDSALYLCASSLGEASYNEQFFGPGTRLTVL.

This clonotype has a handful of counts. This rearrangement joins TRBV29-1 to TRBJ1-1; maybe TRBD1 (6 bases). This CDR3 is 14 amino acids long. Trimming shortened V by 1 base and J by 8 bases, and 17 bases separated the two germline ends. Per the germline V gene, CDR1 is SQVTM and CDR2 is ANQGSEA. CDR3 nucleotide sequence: TGCAGCGTTGAAGGAATAGGGGGGAGGGCGGAAGCTTTCTTT. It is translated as CSVEGIGGRAEAFF.

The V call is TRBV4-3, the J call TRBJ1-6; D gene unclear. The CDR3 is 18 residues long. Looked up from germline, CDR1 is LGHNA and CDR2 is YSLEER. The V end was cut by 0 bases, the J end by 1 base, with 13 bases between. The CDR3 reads CASSQDPQIASYNSPLHF. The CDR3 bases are TGCGCCAGCAGCCAAGACCCACAGATAGCTTCCTATAATTCACCCCTCCACTTT.